The 21 T cell receptor beta chains presented below share a single source sample, sequenced in a study of CD8+CD57+ T cells in acquired aplastic anemia. Patients who underwent sequencing had shown CD8+CD57+ cell expansion by flow cytometry. Profiling that covered TCR beta VDJ and CDR3 relied on genomic DNA as its template. A single record per CDR3 protein comes from TCRdb applying MiXCR to the reads. The data contain hundreds of thousands of distinct CDR3 sequences, approximately 57% of them singletons. Sequenced sample: sorted CD4+, CD8+, or CD8+CD57+ T cells (not recorded which) from PBMCs. These TCRs come from a human donor with aplastic anemia.

This clonotype was seen ten or more times. The V call is TRBV12-5, the J call TRBJ2-1; TRBD2 aligns across 9 bases. Germline loops: CDR1 LGHNT, CDR2 FRNRAP. The V and J ends lost 7 bases and 4 bases, in that order; junction bases with no gene match: 8. This CDR3 contains 15 residues. CDR3 in DNA: TGTGCTAGTGCGCGGGGGGGTCCCAATTACAATGAGCAGTTCTTC. This codes for CASARGGPNYNEQFF. Using reference TRBV12-5 and TRBJ2-1 for the parts outside the CDR3, the full variable domain is DARVTQTPRHKVTEMGQEVTMRCQPILGHNTVFWYRQTMMQGLELLAYFRNRAPLDDSGMPKDRFSAEMPDATLATLKIQPSEPRDSAVYFCASARGGPNYNEQFFGPGTRLTVL.

Ten or more counts support this clonotype. The V call is TRBV25-1, the J call TRBJ2-7; tentatively, D is TRBD2 (5 bases). V gave up 6 bases and J gave up 4 bases, with 19 bases separating them. Germline V gene sequence: CDR1 MGHDK, CDR2 SYGVNS. The CDR3 has 15 residues. The CDR3 sequence: CASSPGEPRGYEQYF. The CDR3 coding sequence is TGTGCCAGCAGCCCCGGAGAACCCCGGGGTTACGAGCAGTACTTC.

There are many counts of this clonotype. The chain couples TRBV11-3 to TRBJ1-4, with D tentatively TRBD1 (5 bases). Germline CDR1 reads SGHNT; CDR2 reads YENEEA. Trimming shortened V by 10 bases and J by 5 bases, and 14 bases separated the two germline ends. There are 13 residues in the CDR3. The CDR3: CATLGAPNEKLFF. As DNA, the CDR3 is TGTGCCACTCTCGGGGCCCCGAATGAAAAACTGTTTTTT. The variable domain in full, completed from reference TRBV11-3 and TRBJ1-4, reads EAGVVQSPRYKIIEKKQPVAFWCNPISGHNTLYWYLQNLGQGPELLIRYENEEAVDDSQLPKDRFSAERLKGVDSTLKIQPAELGDSAVYLCATLGAPNEKLFFGSGTQLSVL.

The chain links TRBV5-1 to TRBJ1-2; 8 nucleotides line up with TRBD1. This CDR3 spans 15 amino acids. J was trimmed by 4 bases and V by 0 bases; bases with no gene match: 5. CDR1 and CDR2 from the germline V gene are SGHRS and YFSETQ. Here the CDR3 DNA reads TGCGCCAGCAGCTTGGGCGGACAGGGCCCCTATGGCTACACCTTC. Protein: CASSLGGQGPYGYTF.

To note about this clonotype: One end of the junction fails to match germline, which may point to a read error. The V and J genes are TRBV10-3 and TRBJ2-6, with TRBD2 matching over 11 bases. Looked up from germline, CDR1 is ENHRY and CDR2 is SYGVKD. The CDR3 extends over 16 amino acids. CDR3 residues: CAISASGGSGANVLAF. As DNA, the CDR3 is TGTGCCATCAGTGCTAGCGGGGGGTCTGGGGCCAACGTCCTGGCTTTC.

As to this clonotype: The junction does not match germline at one end; this may be a read error. The J gene is TRBJ1-2, the V gene TRBV2; D is ambiguous. The germline CDR1 and CDR2 sequences are SNHLY and FYNNEI. The CDR3 runs to 10 residues. This CDR3 is CASSEVRPDF. The CDR3 nucleotides read TGTGCCAGCAGTGAGGTCAGGCCCGACTTC.

The chain employs TRBV10-3 and TRBJ2-3; D is possibly TRBD1 or TRBD2 (6 bases each). V lost 2 bases and J 3 bases, leaving 9 bases between the germline ends. The germline CDR1 and CDR2 sequences are ENHRY and SYGVKD. This CDR3 has 14 amino acids. DNA for the CDR3: TGTGCCATCAGTGAGGGAGGGGGGACAGATACGCAGTATTTT. Protein: CAISEGGGTDTQYF.

The V call is TRBV20-1, the J call TRBJ2-7, with 10 nucleotides matching TRBD1. Germline V gene lookup returns CDR1 DFQATT and CDR2 SNEGSKA (reference sequence). The CDR3 extends over 13 amino acids. DNA for the CDR3: TGCAGCGTGGGGACAGGGGCCTCCTACGAGCAGTACTTC. It yields the protein CSVGTGASYEQYF.

This clonotype was counted many times. The genes are TRBV6-5 and TRBJ2-2, with TRBD2 matching over 8 bases. The V segment lost 6 bases and the J segment 0 bases; nucleotides outside the gene matches: 12. The CDR3 runs to 18 residues. Germline assignment: CDR1 MNHEY and CDR2 SVGAGI. CDR3 sequence: CASSRYGTSGTNTGELFF. CDR3 nucleotide sequence: TGTGCCAGCAGCCGCTATGGAACTAGCGGCACGAACACCGGGGAGCTGTTTTTT.

This clonotype occurred many times. The chain carries TRBV2 and TRBJ1-3, with no clear D. This CDR3 comprises 14 residues. Germline assignment: CDR1 SNHLY and CDR2 FYNNEI. The ends were cut back, 4 bases at V and 0 bases at J, with 7 bases in the middle. The CDR3 DNA sequence: TGTGCCAGCAGTGGGACCGTCTCTGGAAACACCATATATTTT. Protein product: CASSGTVSGNTIYF.

This sequence joins TRBV11-3 and TRBJ2-1; D is undetermined. CDR1 and CDR2 (germline): SGHNT, YENEEA. The CDR3 is 14 amino acids. V lost 3 bases and J 0 bases, leaving 6 bases between the germline ends. CDR3 loop: CASSFRSSYNEQFF. CDR3 DNA sequence: TGTGCCAGCAGCTTCCGCAGCTCCTACAATGAGCAGTTCTTC.

The genes are TRBV15 and TRBJ2-7; TRBD2 aligns across 8 bases. V shed 4 bases and J 0 bases; nucleotides not matched to a gene: 8. From germline, CDR1 is LNHNV and CDR2 YYDKDF (reference sequence). This CDR3 spans 16 amino acids. The DNA of the CDR3 is TGTGCCACCAGCACGGGACTAGAATTTCCCTCCTACGAGCAGTACTTC. Protein product: CATSTGLEFPSYEQYF.

About this clonotype itself: In this CDR3 the conserved last residue, phenylalanine or tryptophan, is missing, so a read error is likely. The DNA is omitted, as the CDR3 cannot be located on it reliably, and the CDR3 follows TCRdb's listing. The rearrangement uses TRBV19 and TRBJ2-6; the table gives TRBD1 as D, unverified against the DNA. 11 amino acids form the CDR3, both terminal residues included. CDR1 is LNHDA, CDR2 SQIVND, per germline (reference sequence). The CDR3 reads CASIPGDRENT.

The gene calls are TRBV9 and TRBJ2-5, with D maybe TRBD2 (7 bases). Germline CDR1 SGDLS, CDR2 YYNGEE. The CDR3 has 13 amino acids. Trimming left V 6 bases short and J 5 bases short, with 14 bases between. For the CDR3, the DNA is TGTGCCAGCACCGTCGGGGGGCGGGAGACCCAGTACTTC. This encodes CASTVGGRETQYF.

The rearrangement links TRBV20-1 to TRBJ1-5; no clear D. Trimming removed 6 bases from V and 2 bases from J, with 8 bases in between. Germline V gives CDR1 DFQATT, CDR2 SNEGSKA (reference sequence). This CDR3 has 12 residues. The DNA for the CDR3 is TGCAGTGCCCTGGAGGGCAATCAGCCCCAGCATTTT. Its translation is CSALEGNQPQHF.

The chain employs TRBV4-3 and TRBJ2-7; D is possibly TRBD1 (5 bases). The CDR3 has 14 amino acids. Germline V gives CDR1 LGHNA, CDR2 YSLEER. V gave up 2 bases and J gave up 0 bases, with 8 bases separating them. The CDR3 DNA reads TGCGCCAGCAGCCAACACAGGAACTCCTACGAGCAGTACTTC. It translates to CASSQHRNSYEQYF.

Concerning this clonotype itself: Possible read error: a much larger clone is one base away. The chain links TRBV6-6 to TRBJ2-3; a possible D gene is TRBD1 (5 bases). CDR1 and CDR2 (germline): MNHNY, SVGAGI (reference sequence). CDR3 length: 15 residues. CDR3 sequence reads: CASSYPGQSTGTQYF. CDR3 sequence (DNA): TGTGCCAGCAGTTACCCCGGGCAGTCCACAGGTACGCAGTATTTT.

V gene TRBV24-1 combines with J gene TRBJ2-1, with TRBD2 matching 7 bases. Trimming at V came to 4 bases and at J to 5 bases, leaving 13 bases not matched to a gene. The CDR3 loop spans 17 amino acids. Per the germline V gene, CDR1 is KGHDR and CDR2 is SFDVKD. The CDR3 DNA reads as TGTGCCACCAGTGACCGGAAACCGGGACTACGGAACAATGAGCAGTTCTTC. It codes for CATSDRKPGLRNNEQFF.

This clonotype was recorded many times. The rearrangement uses TRBV24-1 and TRBJ2-1; 13 nucleotides agree with TRBD2. Trimming took 5 bases from V and 0 from J; bases not matched to a gene: 6. CDR3 length: 18 residues. CDR1 is KGHDR, CDR2 SFDVKD, per germline. In DNA form, the CDR3 reads TGTGCCACCAGTGGACTAGCGGGGGGCCTCAGCTCCTACAATGAGCAGTTCTTC. Its protein is CATSGLAGGLSSYNEQFF.

This clonotype has just one count. This chain links TRBV29-1 with TRBJ2-1; 12 bases are a match to TRBD2. Germline CDR1 is SQVTM and CDR2 is ANQGSEA. V was pared by 4 bases and J by 6 bases, with 13 bases of the junction left unmatched. The CDR3 covers 17 residues. The CDR3 reads CSVARASASGRANEQFF. In DNA form, the CDR3 reads TGCAGCGTTGCCCGGGCGTCGGCTAGCGGGAGGGCCAATGAGCAGTTCTTC.

The chain carries TRBV20-1 and TRBJ2-5; 11 nucleotides line up with TRBD2. CDR1 and CDR2 (germline): DFQATT, SNEGSKA (reference sequence). The CDR3 is 15 amino acids. V gave up 5 bases and J gave up 3 bases; unmatched junction bases: 8. CDR3 sequence: CSAPSRGLAEETQYF. CDR3 nucleotide sequence: TGCAGTGCTCCGAGTCGGGGACTAGCGGAAGAGACCCAGTACTTC.